This T cell receptor beta chain is from a study of T cells after posttransplantation cyclophosphamide. Study-wide results and limits: After PTCy, TRB diversity resembled that of CNI/methotrexate controls. Later post-transplant blood repertoires were often dominated by donor CD8+ memory clones. Skin or GI-infiltrating T cells shared few TRB sequences with blood.

CDR1 is SNHLY and CDR2 is FYNNEI in the germline V gene. The V and J ends lost 6 bases and 6 bases, in that order; junction bases with no gene match: 3. The CDR3 is 12 residues long. Data came from immunoSEQ multiplex PCR; TCRdb stores just in-frame clones and leaves some out. The sample consists of 66,000 or so clones, about 94% of them appearing once. With regard to this clone: The antigen is not known.

The TCR originated in a woman under 40 in good health and a related stem cell transplant donor. The material sequenced was PBMCs. The chain uses TRBV2 and TRBJ1-2, with 8 bases identical to TRBD1. The DNA for the CDR3 is TGTGCCAGCAGCGGGGACAGGAATGGCTACACCTTC. Its protein product is CASSGDRNGYTF.